These 27 T cell receptor beta chains share one sample of origin, sequenced in a study of PD-L1 blockade in urothelial cancer. TCRdb's table, derived via immunoSEQ multiplex PCR, lists solely in-frame clones and lacks some. Seen here are 85,000 to 95,000 clones, about 90% observed once, and the top ten hold over 0.95%. Time point here: pretreatment peripheral blood. Sequencing was performed on PBMCs, taken around atezolizumab (anti-PD-L1) treatment. These receptors originate from a woman older than 75 with urothelial cancer.

V and J are TRBV28 and TRBJ1-2; 8 bases are shared with TRBD1. J lost 4 bases, V lost 5 bases, and 6 bases had no gene match. Germline V gene lookup returns CDR1 MDHEN and CDR2 SYDVKM. The CDR3 consists of 14 residues. The CDR3 DNA follows: TGTGCCAGCAGTCCCGTGGACAGGGTCTATGGCTACACCTTC. Encoded protein: CASSPVDRVYGYTF.

The gene calls are TRBV10-3 and TRBJ2-2, with 7 bases lining up with TRBD2. J gave up 5 bases and V 10 bases, and 13 bases lay outside the gene matches. Per the germline V gene, CDR1 is ENHRY and CDR2 is SYGVKD. The CDR3 spans 15 residues. The CDR3 sequence is CATVERETGTGELFF. The CDR3 coding sequence is TGTGCCACCGTAGAGCGGGAAACCGGGACCGGGGAGCTGTTTTTT.

The chain links TRBV7-6 to TRBJ1-3; 9 bases line up with TRBD1. This CDR3 comprises 14 residues. Germline CDR1 is SGHVS and CDR2 is FNYEAQ. Trimming cost V 5 bases and J 6 bases; bases outside gene matches: 5. The CDR3 DNA reads as TGTGCCAGCAGCCGGACAGGGGTAACAAACACCATATATTTT. Translation gives CASSRTGVTNTIYF.

The chain links TRBV30 to TRBJ2-5; 10 nucleotides agree with TRBD2. The CDR3 spans 16 residues. Germline V gives CDR1 GTSNPN, CDR2 SVGIG (reference sequence). J gave up 5 bases and V 2 bases, and 11 bases lay outside the gene matches. CDR3 DNA: TGTGCCTGGAGTCCGGGACTAGCGACCGATATGGAGACCCAGTACTTC. The encoded protein is CAWSPGLATDMETQYF.

This chain links TRBV6-1 with TRBJ1-1; 9 bases align to TRBD1. CDR1 and CDR2 from the germline V gene are MNHNS and SASEGT. V trimming: 5 bases; J trimming: 0 bases; junction bases outside the gene matches: 4. CDR3 length equals 15 residues. The CDR3, as DNA: TGTGCCAGCAGTAAAAGGGACAGGGTGAACACTGAAGCTTTCTTT. Translation: CASSKRDRVNTEAFF.

The chain joins TRBV28 to TRBJ2-7; 12 nucleotides match TRBD2. CDR3 length equals 17 residues. The V gene's germline CDR1 is MDHEN and CDR2 SYDVKM. V was clipped by 5 bases and J by 6 bases; unmatched bases: 14. The CDR3: CASSPLSSGRALGEQYF. The CDR3, as DNA: TGTGCCAGCAGTCCGCTTTCTAGCGGGAGGGCGCTGGGCGAGCAGTACTTC.

With respect to this clone: The sample has other DNA sequences that encode this CDR3 too. V and J are TRBV28 and TRBJ2-7, with 9 bases matching TRBD2. Trimming took 6 bases from V and 2 from J; bases not matched to a gene: 2. This CDR3 is built from 13 residues. CDR1 and CDR2 (germline): MDHEN, SYDVKM. CDR3: CASSPSGTYEQYF. CDR3 in DNA: TGTGCCAGCAGCCCTAGCGGGACCTACGAGCAGTACTTC.

V and J are TRBV7-9 and TRBJ2-2; possible D gene TRBD2, 6 bases. Deletions cut 5 bases from V and 2 bases from J, with 12 bases between. Germline CDR1 and CDR2: SEHNR and FQNEAQ (reference sequence). CDR3 length equals 15 residues. CDR3 sequence (DNA): TGTGCCAGCAGCATCCGGGGACTCAACACCGGGGAGCTGTTTTTT. Translation gives CASSIRGLNTGELFF.

This chain uses TRBV4-2 with TRBJ2-2, with 10 positions matching TRBD2. Germline V CDR1 and CDR2: LGHNA, YNFKEQ. The CDR3 sequence is 19 residues long. V trimming: 0 bases; J trimming: 3 bases; junction bases outside the gene matches: 10. The CDR3 DNA sequence: TGTGCCAGCAGCCAAGAACTCTCCCGAGCGGGAGGGTACACCGGGGAGCTGTTTTTT. Residues: CASSQELSRAGGYTGELFF.

This chain connects TRBV7-8 to TRBJ2-3, with 7 nucleotides matching TRBD2. V was clipped by 5 bases and J by 9 bases; unmatched bases: 5. Germline V gene sequence: CDR1 SGHVS, CDR2 FQNEAQ. The CDR3 length is 12 residues. In DNA form, the CDR3 reads TGTGCCAGCAGCCTCGCCGGGGGGACGCAGTATTTT. Translation gives CASSLAGGTQYF.

V and J are TRBV28 and TRBJ1-1; the D gene is possibly TRBD1 (5 bases). The CDR3 extends over 15 amino acids. Trimming stripped 4 bases from V and 1 base from J, with 13 bases between. From germline, CDR1 is MDHEN and CDR2 SYDVKM. In DNA, the CDR3 is TGTGCCAGCAGTTCCCAGACAGCTCAGAACACTGAAGCTTTCTTT. This gives the protein CASSSQTAQNTEAFF.

The J gene is TRBJ1-4, the V gene TRBV19; D is unclear. Germline lookup yields CDR1 LNHDA and CDR2 SQIVND (reference sequence). V was trimmed by 4 bases and J by 0 bases, leaving 9 bases between them. The CDR3 is 15 amino acids. The CDR3 region has the DNA TGTGCCAGTAGTACCACCAGTGCAACTAATGAAAAACTGTTTTTT. Translated: CASSTTSATNEKLFF.

This clone was found a few times. V usage is TRBV25-1 and J usage is TRBJ2-3; TRBD2 aligns across 10 bases. J gave up 1 base and V 1 base, and 8 bases lay outside the gene matches. Germline CDR1 is MGHDK and CDR2 is SYGVNS. The CDR3 covers 18 residues. Here the CDR3 DNA reads TGTGCCAGCAGTGAATCGTACCTAGCGGGAGATGGCACAGATACGCAGTATTTT. Its protein product is CASSESYLAGDGTDTQYF.

The chain has TRBV19 and TRBJ1-1; 10 bases are shared with TRBD1. V shed 5 bases, J shed 1 base, and the junction held 10 bases outside the gene matches. The CDR3 totals 17 residues. Germline V gene lookup returns CDR1 LNHDA and CDR2 SQIVND (reference sequence). In nucleotides, the CDR3 is TGTGCCAGTAGTCGCAGACAGGGGGCAGAGTGGAACACTGAAGCTTTCTTT. This gives the protein CASSRRQGAEWNTEAFF. Full variable domain (missing parts from reference TRBV19 and TRBJ1-1): DGGITQSPKYLFRKEGQNVTLSCEQNLNHDAMYWYRQDPGQGLRLIYYSQIVNDFQKGDIAEGYSVSREKKESFPLTVTSAQKNPTAFYLCASSRRQGAEWNTEAFFGQGTRLTVV.

In its sample, this clone was seen once. The chain carries TRBV9 and TRBJ1-1, with D maybe TRBD1 (5 bases). The V gene lost 4 bases and the J gene lost 6 bases, with 19 bases spanning the gap. The CDR3 length is 15 residues. Germline lookup yields CDR1 SGDLS and CDR2 YYNGEE. CDR3 nucleotide sequence: TGTGCCAGCAGCTCCCCGGGACTGACAAGCGCTGAAGCTTTCTTT. Its translation is CASSSPGLTSAEAFF.

V and J are TRBV5-1 and TRBJ2-5, with D perhaps matching TRBD2 (5 bases). The CDR3 extends over 15 amino acids. Germline V lookup: CDR1 SGHRS, CDR2 YFSETQ. Trimming left V 0 bases short and J 5 bases short, with 14 bases between. The CDR3 sequence: CASSLGGLRQETQYF. The CDR3 region has the DNA TGCGCCAGCAGCTTGGGAGGGCTCCGTCAGGAGACCCAGTACTTC.

V gene TRBV15 combines with J gene TRBJ2-5, with 9 positions matching TRBD1. The CDR3 is 15 residues long. The germline V gene has CDR1 LNHNV and CDR2 YYDKDF (reference sequence). V lost 0 bases to trimming and J lost 7 bases; unmatched junction nucleotides: 6. The CDR3 here is CATSRDKTGGGTQYF. In DNA, the CDR3 is TGTGCCACCAGCAGAGATAAGACAGGGGGTGGGACCCAGTACTTC.

This clone was observed once. The rearrangement joins TRBV6-1 to TRBJ1-4, with D maybe TRBD1 (6 bases). The germline V and J ends were trimmed by 2 bases and 13 bases, with 20 bases remaining between them. The CDR3 spans 15 residues. Germline-derived CDR1 and CDR2 are MNHNS and SASEGT. CDR3 sequence (DNA): TGTGCCAGCAGTGAACTTGTCAGAGCAATGGGGGCACTGTTTTTT. The encoded protein is CASSELVRAMGALFF.

The gene calls are TRBV15 and TRBJ1-2; the D is unclear. CDR1 and CDR2 (germline): LNHNV, YYDKDF (reference sequence). Trimming took 0 bases from V and 2 from J, leaving 7 bases between them. The length of the CDR3 is 14 residues. For the CDR3, the DNA is TGTGCCACCAGCAGAGATGTCAGAAACTATGGCTACACCTTC. Translating it yields CATSRDVRNYGYTF.

The CDR3 is CASSVDLAETQYF. DNA of the CDR3: TGTGCCAGCAGCGTAGACCTAGCAGAGACCCAGTACTTC. The chain couples TRBV9 to TRBJ2-5, with D perhaps matching TRBD2 (5 bases). The V gene's germline CDR1 is SGDLS and CDR2 YYNGEE. CDR3 size: 13 residues. Trimming pared 0 bases from V and 4 bases from J, leaving 7 bases between.

This rearrangement joins TRBV7-2 to TRBJ1-1; tentative D call: TRBD1 (5 bases). The length of the CDR3 is 15 residues. V gave up 5 bases and J gave up 6 bases, with 19 bases separating them. Per the germline V gene, CDR1 is SGHTA and CDR2 is FQGNSA. The CDR3 spells CASSRRRGRIAEAFF. The DNA for the CDR3 is TGTGCCAGCAGCCGACGTCGGGGGAGGATCGCTGAAGCTTTCTTT.

The chain has TRBV9 and TRBJ1-5, with a weak D call TRBD1 (6 bases). This CDR3 comprises 14 residues. V was trimmed by 0 bases and J by 2 bases, leaving 6 bases between them. The germline V gene has CDR1 SGDLS and CDR2 YYNGEE. DNA of the CDR3: TGTGCCAGCAGCGTAGACAGGGGCAATCAGCCCCAGCATTTT. Translated: CASSVDRGNQPQHF.

The V gene is TRBV19, the J gene TRBJ1-2; 7 nucleotides line up with TRBD1. This CDR3 is built from 18 residues. The germline V gene has CDR1 LNHDA and CDR2 SQIVND (reference sequence). V dropped 7 bases and J dropped 0; count of bases not matched to a gene: 17. CDR3 region: CASTELRDRGSTNYGYTF. The CDR3 DNA follows: TGTGCCAGTACTGAACTCCGGGACAGAGGCTCTACTAACTATGGCTACACCTTC.

The chain employs TRBV4-2 and TRBJ2-7; 8 bases match TRBD2. The CDR3 is 18 residues long. Germline V gene sequence: CDR1 LGHNA, CDR2 YNFKEQ. With 2 bases clipped from V and 3 bases from J, the junction kept 15 bases outside the gene matches. The CDR3 protein is CASSQPETLAGFGYEQYF. The CDR3 region has the DNA TGTGCCAGCAGCCAACCCGAAACCCTAGCGGGTTTCGGCTACGAGCAGTACTTC.

This chain uses TRBV4-2 with TRBJ2-3; no definite D call. Germline values: CDR1 LGHNA, CDR2 YNFKEQ. The CDR3 is 15 amino acids. Trimming cost V 0 bases and J 0 bases, with 7 bases left between them. The CDR3 nucleotides read TGTGCCAGCAGCCAAGATGGAGCTAGCACAGATACGCAGTATTTT. Translation: CASSQDGASTDTQYF.

V usage is TRBV5-1 and J usage is TRBJ2-1; D is possibly TRBD2 (5 bases). Trimming removed 1 base at V and 10 bases at J, with 9 bases between. Germline assignment: CDR1 SGHRS and CDR2 YFSETQ. The CDR3 loop spans 12 amino acids. The CDR3 sequence is CASSLIGEEQFF. CDR3 in DNA: TGCGCCAGCAGCTTGATCGGGGAAGAGCAGTTCTTC.

This clone has a single count. The chain links TRBV27 to TRBJ1-5; no definite D call. The CDR3 runs to 12 residues. Trimming took off 3 bases at V and 6 bases at J, with 6 bases between the two ends. The germline CDR1 and CDR2 sequences are MNHEY and SMNVEV (reference sequence). The CDR3 loop reads CASSFRSQPQHF. The CDR3 nucleotides are TGTGCCAGCAGTTTTAGGAGTCAGCCCCAGCATTTT.